The 27 T cell receptor beta chains presented below share a single source sample, sequenced in a study of human thymus T cells. Resected material from corrective heart surgery provided the thymus tissue analysed. Measured with immunoSEQ multiplex PCR; TCRdb has only the in-frame clones, and not every one. This sample has about 78,000 clones, with around 96% found just once. Sequencing was carried out using thymus tissue. These receptors came from a boy in the first two years of life with a congenital heart defect but otherwise immunologically healthy.

The genes are TRBV11-2 and TRBJ1-2; weak D call: TRBD1 (6 bases). This CDR3 is built from 15 residues. Germline V lookup: CDR1 SGHAT, CDR2 FQNNGV. Trimming took 8 bases from V and 0 from J, leaving 16 bases between them. The CDR3 is CASGPSGATNYGYTF. CDR3 DNA: TGTGCCAGCGGACCCTCAGGGGCCACTAACTATGGCTACACCTTC.

The CDR3 sequence: CASSYQERDYNEQFF. Here the CDR3 DNA reads TGTGCCAGCAGTTACCAAGAAAGGGACTACAATGAGCAGTTCTTC. This sequence joins TRBV6-5 and TRBJ2-1; D ambiguous. V was pared by 2 bases and J by 3 bases, with 11 bases between. From germline, CDR1 is MNHEY and CDR2 SVGAGI. The CDR3 is 15 residues long.

The chain joins TRBV14 to TRBJ2-7, with a tentative D call TRBD1 (5 bases). The CDR3 has 14 amino acids. Trimming removed 1 base at V and 0 bases at J, with 7 bases between. Germline CDR1 reads SGHDN; CDR2 reads FVKESK. The CDR3 nucleotides read TGTGCCAGCAGCCAAGGGACACCCTCCTACGAGCAGTACTTC. Translated: CASSQGTPSYEQYF.

V is TRBV6-5 and J is TRBJ2-5; D gene ambiguous. The CDR3 is 15 residues long. Trimming removed 5 bases from V and 7 bases from J, with 20 bases in between. The V gene's germline CDR1 is MNHEY and CDR2 SVGAGI. CDR3 loop: CASSLSAIPRVTQYF. CDR3 sequence (DNA): TGTGCCAGCAGTCTATCCGCCATCCCGCGCGTGACCCAGTACTTC.

The chain is built from TRBV28 and TRBJ1-3; 8 bases are shared with TRBD1. V trimming: 5 bases; J trimming: 0 bases; junction bases outside the gene matches: 9. CDR1 and CDR2 (germline): MDHEN, SYDVKM. CDR3 length equals 17 residues. The CDR3: CASSPRSTGASGNTIYF. CDR3 in DNA: TGTGCCAGCAGTCCAAGATCGACAGGGGCCTCTGGAAACACCATATATTTT.

The V and J genes are TRBV23-1 and TRBJ2-1; D is undetermined. TRBV23-1 is placed among ORFs of uncertain function. Trimming took off 1 base at V and 0 bases at J, with 10 bases between the two ends. This CDR3 is 16 amino acids long. The CDR3 DNA reads as TGCGCCAGCAGTCAATTCGGCCGCAGCTCCTACAATGAGCAGTTCTTC. This sequence encodes CASSQFGRSSYNEQFF.

The chain joins TRBV18 to TRBJ1-4; D remains unclear. Deletions cut 1 base from V and 2 bases from J, with 8 bases between. Germline V lookup: CDR1 KGHSH, CDR2 LQKENI. The CDR3 spans 15 residues. CDR3 protein: CASSPHSTTNEKLFF. The DNA of the CDR3 is TGTGCCAGCTCACCACACAGTACTACTAATGAAAAACTGTTTTTT. Full variable domain (rest looked up from reference TRBV18 and TRBJ1-4): NAGVMQNPRHLVRRRGQEARLRCSPMKGHSHVYWYRQLPEEGLKFMVYLQKENIIDESGMPKERFSAEFPKEGPSILRIQQVVRGDSAAYFCASSPHSTTNEKLFFGSGTQLSVL.

The chain joins TRBV7-2 to TRBJ2-7; possibly TRBD2 for D (5 bases). The CDR3 spans 14 residues. The V end lost 5 bases, the J end lost 6 bases, and 17 bases lay between the germline ends. CDR1 is SGHTA and CDR2 is FQGNSA in the germline V gene. The CDR3 DNA reads TGTGCCAGCAGCCGAACTAGGTTTGCGATCGAGCAGTACTTC. Protein product: CASSRTRFAIEQYF.

CDR3 amino acids: CSVEVEGPYGYTF. The CDR3 DNA reads TGCAGCGTTGAAGTGGAGGGGCCCTATGGCTACACCTTC. This chain joins TRBV29-1 and TRBJ1-2, with a weak D call TRBD1 (5 bases). V was shortened by 1 base and J by 4 bases, with 10 bases between the two germline ends. The germline gives CDR1 SQVTM, CDR2 ANQGSEA. This CDR3 has 13 residues.

The V gene is TRBV5-1, the J gene TRBJ2-7, with 10 nucleotides matching TRBD1. Germline values: CDR1 SGHRS, CDR2 YFSETQ. The CDR3 runs to 14 residues. J lost 5 bases, V lost 5 bases, and 7 bases had no gene match. This CDR3 reads CASRGTGAIHEQYF. In nucleotides, the CDR3 is TGCGCCAGCAGGGGGACAGGGGCCATCCACGAGCAGTACTTC.

V and J are TRBV7-2 and TRBJ2-7; 11 bases match TRBD1. The J segment lost 6 bases and the V segment lost 5 bases, leaving 3 bases of the junction unmatched. The CDR3 has 13 residues. CDR1 is SGHTA and CDR2 is FQGNSA in the germline V gene. CDR3 coding DNA: TGTGCCAGCAGCCGGGACAGGGGGACCGAGCAGTACTTC. It yields the protein CASSRDRGTEQYF.

The chain has TRBV18 and TRBJ2-7; a weak D match, TRBD1 (5 bases). Deletions cut 4 bases from V and 0 bases from J, with 10 bases between. CDR3 length: 14 residues. Germline V CDR1 and CDR2: KGHSH, LQKENI. CDR3: CASSQTDNSYEQYF. CDR3 coding DNA: TGTGCCAGCTCACAAACGGACAACTCCTACGAGCAGTACTTC. The entire variable domain, with the rest obtained from reference TRBV18 and TRBJ2-7, is as follows: NAGVMQNPRHLVRRRGQEARLRCSPMKGHSHVYWYRQLPEEGLKFMVYLQKENIIDESGMPKERFSAEFPKEGPSILRIQQVVRGDSAAYFCASSQTDNSYEQYFGPGTRLTVT.

V gene TRBV15 combines with J gene TRBJ2-4; 9 bases line up with TRBD1. This CDR3 spans 15 amino acids. Germline loops: CDR1 LNHNV, CDR2 YYDKDF (reference sequence). Germline trimming cut 2 bases from V and 4 bases from J; bases unmatched to any gene: 3. As DNA, the CDR3 is TGTGCCACCAGCAGACTGGGACAGGGAAAAAACATTCAGTACTTC. Encoded protein: CATSRLGQGKNIQYF.

The chain links TRBV10-1 to TRBJ2-1; 7 bases map to TRBD2. From germline, CDR1 is WNHNN and CDR2 SYGVQD (reference sequence). This CDR3 has 18 amino acids. The junction had 18 bases not matched to a gene; V was cut back by 5 bases and J by 5 bases. The CDR3 protein is CASSPRREAPLGDNEQFF. In DNA form, the CDR3 reads TGCGCCAGCAGTCCCCGCCGGGAGGCCCCTTTGGGAGACAATGAGCAGTTCTTC.

V usage is TRBV2 and J usage is TRBJ2-4; 7 nucleotides align to TRBD2. V trimming: 6 bases; J trimming: 8 bases; junction bases outside the gene matches: 10. CDR1 is SNHLY and CDR2 is FYNNEI in the germline V gene. There are 14 residues in the CDR3. The CDR3 reads CASRRTRCGYIQYF. The CDR3 DNA is TGTGCCAGCAGAAGGACTAGGTGTGGGTACATTCAGTACTTC.

The rearrangement links TRBV18 to TRBJ1-2, with a weak D call TRBD1 (6 bases). With 0 bases removed from V and 8 bases from J, the gap between germline ends came to 10 bases. Germline CDR1 KGHSH, CDR2 LQKENI. This CDR3 spans 13 amino acids. CDR3 residues: CASSPPSGDGYTF. The CDR3 DNA reads as TGTGCCAGCTCACCACCGTCAGGGGACGGCTACACCTTC.

V usage is TRBV9 and J usage is TRBJ2-5; 9 nucleotides agree with TRBD1. Germline assignment: CDR1 SGDLS and CDR2 YYNGEE. The CDR3 is made up of 19 amino acids. V lost 4 bases and J lost 4; bases outside the gene matches: 20. The DNA of the CDR3 is TGTGCCAGCAGCCAGCACCGGGACAGGGACCGGAGAAAAACAGAGACCCAGTACTTC. It encodes CASSQHRDRDRRKTETQYF.

The count of this clone is one. The V call is TRBV11-3, the J call TRBJ1-1, with D unclear. The CDR3 extends over 11 amino acids. Germline V gene data show CDR1 as SGHNT and CDR2 as YENEEA. The germline V and J ends were trimmed by 6 bases and 1 base, with 3 bases remaining between them. The CDR3 coding sequence is TGTGCCAGCAGTTGGAACACTGAAGCTTTCTTT. Translated, it gives CASSWNTEAFF.

This rearrangement joins TRBV27 to TRBJ2-7; the D is unclear. The CDR3 is 12 residues long. Trimming took off 3 bases at V and 3 bases at J, with 6 bases between the two ends. CDR1 is MNHEY and CDR2 is SMNVEV in the germline V gene (reference sequence). The CDR3 DNA sequence: TGTGCCAGCAGTTTCCCCCTCTACGAGCAGTACTTC. This translates into CASSFPLYEQYF.

The chain carries TRBV13 and TRBJ2-2; D call uncertain. The CDR3 has 14 amino acids. Trimming removed 0 bases at V and 5 bases at J, with 7 bases between. Germline V CDR1 and CDR2: PRHDT, FYEKMQ (reference sequence). The CDR3 reads CASSLGIRTGELFF. CDR3 coding DNA: TGTGCCAGCAGCTTAGGAATCAGGACCGGGGAGCTGTTTTTT.

The chain is built from TRBV7-9 and TRBJ2-5; 11 positions agree with TRBD1. The trim removed 3 bases at V and 5 bases at J, leaving 5 bases unmatched. This CDR3 spans 15 amino acids. The germline CDR1 and CDR2 sequences are SEHNR and FQNEAQ (reference sequence). The CDR3 loop reads CASSLDRGREETQYF. The CDR3 DNA sequence: TGTGCCAGCAGCTTGGACAGGGGGCGCGAGGAGACCCAGTACTTC.

This clone was seen just once. The chain carries TRBV4-3 and TRBJ1-1, with D possibly matching TRBD1 (5 bases). The V gene lost 0 bases and the J gene lost 5 bases, with 16 bases spanning the gap. In germline, CDR1 is LGHNA, CDR2 YSLEER. The CDR3 has 16 amino acids. CDR3 sequence: CASSQDKGLRETEAFF. CDR3 DNA sequence: TGCGCCAGCAGCCAAGACAAGGGACTAAGAGAGACTGAAGCTTTCTTT.

The sample holds one count of this clone. V and J are TRBV30 and TRBJ1-2, with D unclear. Germline V gene sequence: CDR1 GTSNPN, CDR2 SVGIG (reference sequence). The ends were cut back, 4 bases at V and 2 bases at J, with 11 bases in the middle. The CDR3 contains 13 residues. The CDR3 region is CAWKSGTNYGYTF. CDR3 sequence (DNA): TGTGCCTGGAAGTCAGGTACCAACTATGGCTACACCTTC.

The chain joins TRBV14 to TRBJ2-3; D is uncertain. The CDR3 covers 15 residues. V was trimmed by 4 bases and J by 0 bases, leaving 11 bases between them. Germline loops: CDR1 SGHDN, CDR2 FVKESK. In DNA, the CDR3 is TGTGCCAGCAGCCCCGAAGTCACTAGCACAGATACGCAGTATTTT. The encoded protein is CASSPEVTSTDTQYF.

The chain carries TRBV28 and TRBJ1-3; tentatively, D is TRBD1 (6 bases). V was cut by 5 bases and J by 4 bases, with 18 bases left in between. Germline V gene lookup returns CDR1 MDHEN and CDR2 SYDVKM. This CDR3 is built from 16 residues. CDR3 coding DNA: TGTGCCAGCAGTCTAGAGAGCGGACAGAACGGAAACACCATATATTTT. Its protein is CASSLESGQNGNTIYF.

The rearrangement joins TRBV5-1 to TRBJ2-5, with a weak D call TRBD2 (5 bases). Looked up from germline, CDR1 is SGHRS and CDR2 is YFSETQ. This CDR3 is 15 amino acids long. V shed 6 bases and J shed 3 bases, with 18 bases lying between them. The CDR3 spells CASTILGLVEETQYF. CDR3 nucleotides: TGCGCCAGCACCATCCTTGGACTCGTAGAAGAGACCCAGTACTTC.

The rearrangement joins TRBV6-4 to TRBJ2-2; 12 nucleotides line up with TRBD2. The V and J ends lost 8 bases and 6 bases, in that order; junction bases with no gene match: 4. Germline values: CDR1 MRHNA, CDR2 SNTAGT. CDR3 length: 14 residues. The CDR3 DNA reads as TGTGCCAGCGCAAGACTAGCGGGGGCCGGGGAGCTGTTTTTT. This sequence encodes CASARLAGAGELFF.